A selection of T cell receptor beta chains follows, all from one sample in a study of CD8 T cells in ankylosing spondylitis. TCRdb analysed the 5' RACE reads with MiXCR anew, one entry per CDR3 protein. Among 250,000 to 400,000 distinct CDR3 sequences listed, 11% were seen once. Sequenced sample: blood, either unsorted or a sorted T cell fraction (not recorded which). The source of these receptors is a female donor with ankylosing spondylitis or in good health (not recorded which). The CDR3 runs from the conserved cysteine through the conserved F or W. A D gene is named only where the DNA matches it firmly. Clone size appears in some rows only: once, few, many, or a class for an expanded clone.

j_gene	abundance	v_gene	d_gene	len	CDR3nt	CDR3aa
TRBJ2-6	many	TRBV24-1	.	14	TGTGCCACCGGACGAAACTCTGGGGCCAACGTCCTGACTTTC	CATGRNSGANVLTF
TRBJ2-7	few	TRBV7-9	TRBD2	14	TGTGCCAGCAGCCCTTCGGGACTAACCCACGAGCAGTACTTC	CASSPSGLTHEQYF
TRBJ1-3	few	TRBV7-8	.	17	TGTGCCAGCAGCTCGTACGGGACTACCCTCTCTGGAAACACCATATATTTT	CASSSYGTTLSGNTIYF
TRBJ2-7	.	TRBV5-6	.	13	TGTGCCAGCAGCCTAGAGAGGAGGTACGAGCAGTACTTC	CASSLERRYEQYF
TRBJ1-1	.	TRBV6-1	.	15	TGTGCCAGCAGTGAAGGCCCGGACAGGAACACTGAAGCTTTCTTT	CASSEGPDRNTEAFF
TRBJ1-6	many	TRBV20-1	.	13	TGCAGTGCCAGCGAGGGGAAGTACTCACCCCTCCACTTT	CSASEGKYSPLHF
TRBJ1-6	.	TRBV20-1	TRBD1	18	TGCTGTGCTAGGGGCCTTGAGGAGGGGGCGCTTCGGGATTCACCCCTCCACTTT	CCARGLEEGALRDSPLHF
TRBJ2-7	many	TRBV6-5	TRBD2	15	TGTGCCAGCAGTTACCTAGCGGGGGAGGCCTACGAGCAGTACTTC	CASSYLAGEAYEQYF
TRBJ2-5	many	TRBV7-8	.	15	TGTGCCAGCAGCTCCCCCCAAGTACAGAAAGAGACCCAGTACTTC	CASSSPQVQKETQYF
TRBJ1-4	.	TRBV5-6	.	16	TGTGCCAGCAGCAACCGTCGAGGGAACGCTAATGAAAAACTGTTTTTT	CASSNRRGNANEKLFF
TRBJ2-3	.	TRBV22-1	.	19	TGTACCAGCAGTGGGTCCAAAAGGCACCGGGACTTCCGCACAGATACGCAGTATTTT	CTSSGSKRHRDFRTDTQYF
TRBJ2-7	many	TRBV6-5	.	13	TGTGCCAGCAGTTACCGGCAACTCTACGAGCAGTACTTC	CASSYRQLYEQYF
TRBJ2-1	.	TRBV5-1	.	15	TGCGCCAGCAGCCTTGGTTTAATGGGTGACAATGAGCAGTTCTTC	CASSLGLMGDNEQFF
TRBJ2-7	.	TRBV3-1	TRBD1	13	TGTGCCAGCAGCCGGGGGACAGGGTTCGAGCAGTACTTC	CASSRGTGFEQYF
TRBJ2-7	few	TRBV5-1	.	15	TGCGCCAGCAGCTTGGGAGGGGTACCGGTGGGCGAGCAGTACTTC	CASSLGGVPVGEQYF
TRBJ2-7	many	TRBV5-1	.	15	TGCGCCAGCAGCTCGCTAGGAGGGCCATCCCACGAGCAGTACTTC	CASSSLGGPSHEQYF
TRBJ1-2	many	TRBV10-3	TRBD1	15	TGTGCCATCAGTGAAGGTCAGGGGGCTGACTATGGCTACACCTTC	CAISEGQGADYGYTF
TRBJ2-1	many	TRBV7-2	.	13	TGTGCCAGCAGCTTAGGGCGATTCAATGAGCAGTTCTTC	CASSLGRFNEQFF
TRBJ2-7	many	TRBV28	.	14	TGTGCCAGCAGTTTAGTAAAGTTTCCCGACGAGCAGTACTTC	CASSLVKFPDEQYF
TRBJ2-2	.	TRBV5-1	TRBD2	20	TGCGCCAGCAGCTTCGGTGCTAGCGGGGGGCCGCGATCAGGTGCCGGGGAGCTGTTTTTT	CASSFGASGGPRSGAGELFF
TRBJ2-3	.	TRBV20-1	TRBD2	15	TGCAGTGCCCCCAAGACTAGCGGGGGCCCAGATACGCAGTATTTT	CSAPKTSGGPDTQYF
TRBJ2-5	.	TRBV10-3	TRBD1	15	TGTGCCATCAGTGTAGGACAGGGGGCGAGGGAGACCCAGTACTTC	CAISVGQGARETQYF
TRBJ2-7	.	TRBV5-5	.	16	TGTGCCAGCAGCTTGGACCCAGGGGACCTCACTAGGGAGCAGTACTTC	CASSLDPGDLTREQYF
TRBJ2-7	few	TRBV28	.	17	TGTGCCAGCAGTTTATTTCCCTACAGGACCAGCTCCTACGAGCAGTACTTC	CASSLFPYRTSSYEQYF
TRBJ1-2	.	TRBV11-2	TRBD1	16	TGTGCCAGCAGCTTAGAAGGGGGCCGGACCGGCTATGGCTACACCTTC	CASSLEGGRTGYGYTF
TRBJ2-1	many	TRBV28	TRBD1	18	TGTGCCAGCAGCTGGAGTTTTGCGGACAGGGGCAGGAACAATGAGCAGTTCTTC	CASSWSFADRGRNNEQFF
TRBJ2-6	few	TRBV27	.	13	TGTGCCAGCAGGTCTTTTGGGGCCAACGTCCTGACTTTC	CASRSFGANVLTF
TRBJ2-1	.	TRBV5-6	TRBD1	16	TGTGCCAGCAGCTCCCCCCGGGACAGGGGGGACAATGAGCAGTTCTTC	CASSSPRDRGDNEQFF
TRBJ2-1	many	TRBV6-1	TRBD2	15	TGTGCCAGCAGCCCTTTAGCGGGGGGGCTCGATGAGCAGTTCTTC	CASSPLAGGLDEQFF
TRBJ2-3	many	TRBV5-1	.	14	TGCGCCAGCAGCAGCGAGAGGGGCTCAGATACGCAGTATTTT	CASSSERGSDTQYF
TRBJ2-5	many	TRBV20-1	.	15	TGCAGTGCTAGAGATCGACGGGGGTTGGGAGAGACCCAGTACTTC	CSARDRRGLGETQYF
TRBJ2-5	many	TRBV29-1	TRBD1	13	TGCAGCGTTCGGGACAGTAAACAAGAGACCCAGTACTTC	CSVRDSKQETQYF
TRBJ2-3	.	TRBV11-1	TRBD2	16	TGTGCCAGCAGCTTAATACTAGCGGGGACAACAGATACGCAGTATTTT	CASSLILAGTTDTQYF
TRBJ1-6	many	TRBV20-1	TRBD1	14	TGCAGTGCTAGAGGAGGGACAGGGACCTCACCCCTCCACTTT	CSARGGTGTSPLHF
TRBJ1-3	many	TRBV3-1	.	18	TGTGCCAGCAGCCATCGAAAACAGCGGTTAATCTCTGGAAACACCATATATTTT	CASSHRKQRLISGNTIYF
TRBJ2-1	many	TRBV7-2	TRBD2	15	TGTGCCAGCAGCTTAGTGGGTCTAGCGGGCAATGAGCAGTTCTTC	CASSLVGLAGNEQFF
TRBJ1-1	many	TRBV5-1	.	14	TGCGCCAGCAGCCCGACAGGTAAGAACACTGAAGCTTTCTTT	CASSPTGKNTEAFF
TRBJ1-4	few	TRBV5-1	.	13	TGCGCCAGCAGCTCCCCCGGGGGGGAAAAACTGTTTTTT	CASSSPGGEKLFF
TRBJ2-3	many	TRBV28	TRBD2	15	TGTGCCAGCAGTTTAAGAGGACTAGCGAGGGATACGCAGTATTTT	CASSLRGLARDTQYF
TRBJ2-3	many	TRBV10-2	TRBD2	15	TGCGCCAGCAGTGAGTCAGCGGGGGGTCTTGATACGCAGTATTTT	CASSESAGGLDTQYF
TRBJ2-5	.	TRBV12-3/TRBV12-4	.	15	TGTGCCAGCAGTTCAGGTCAGGGTAACCAAGAGACCCAGTACTTC	CASSSGQGNQETQYF
TRBJ2-3	.	TRBV6-4	.	15	TGTGCCAGCAGTGACTCGGGGCCTGAATCGGCTACGCAGTATTTT	CASSDSGPESATQYF
TRBJ2-1	.	TRBV28	.	13	TGTGCCAGCATGGGGCGGGGTCTTCGGGAGCAGTTCTTC	CASMGRGLREQFF
TRBJ2-7	many	TRBV24-1	TRBD1	16	TGTGCCACCAGTGACAATACCGGGACAGAGGCCTACGAGCAGTACTTC	CATSDNTGTEAYEQYF
TRBJ2-6	.	TRBV6-2/TRBV6-3	.	19	TGTGCCAGCAGATCCCAAACCCGGGACACGTACTCTGGGGCCAACGTCCTGACTTTC	CASRSQTRDTYSGANVLTF
TRBJ2-3	few	TRBV28	.	12	TGTGCCAGCGGCGAGTGGGCAGATACGCAGTATTTT	CASGEWADTQYF